Listed below are T cell receptor beta chains from one sample, sequenced in a study of blood T cell repertoires in COVID-19. TCRdb keeps only in-frame clones here, not all; method: immunoSEQ multiplex PCR. The table shows a few hundred thousand clones, with 83% occurring only once. Input material: PBMCs or T cells enriched from blood (not recorded which). These receptors were taken from a woman between 50 and 59 years old who had recovered from COVID-19. Each CDR3 is given with its conserved first and last residue. The D gene is left open where the match is weak. Clone size is stated in some rows and not others, as once, few, many or a class when expanded.

DNA,CDR3,length,D,J,size,V
TGTGCCTGGAGTGGTGGGGACAGGGACTCTGGAAACACCATATATTTT,CAWSGGDRDSGNTIYF,16,TRBD1,TRBJ1-3,few,TRBV30
TGTGCCAGCAGCCCAACGGAAAGGGGAGCTTTCTTT,CASSPTERGAFF,12,-,TRBJ1-1,-,TRBV12-3/TRBV12-4
TGTGCCAGCAGTCCCATACTAGCGGGGGAAAGCTACGAGCAGTACTTC,CASSPILAGESYEQYF,16,TRBD2,TRBJ2-7,-,TRBV6-2/TRBV6-3
TGTGCCTGGAGTATCGCGAACACCGGGGAGCTGTTTTTT,CAWSIANTGELFF,13,-,TRBJ2-2,few,TRBV30
TGTGCCAGCAGCCCCCGAAGCGGTCGGAGACAGGGCACCGGGGAGCTGTTTTTT,CASSPRSGRRQGTGELFF,18,TRBD1,TRBJ2-2,once,TRBV9
TGTGCCAGCAGCTTCACCGGGACTAGTTCCTACAATGAGCAGTTCTTC,CASSFTGTSSYNEQFF,16,TRBD2,TRBJ2-1,once,TRBV7-3
TGTGCCAGCAGCCGAGGACAGCTCTACGAGCAGTACTTC,CASSRGQLYEQYF,13,-,TRBJ2-7,-,TRBV3-1/TRBV3-2
TGCGCCAGCAGCCGTCCAGATACCCCTAACTATGGCTACACCTTC,CASSRPDTPNYGYTF,15,-,TRBJ1-2,-,TRBV5-1
TGTGCCTGGGGGGCAGGGCTAAATGAAAAACTGTTTTTT,CAWGAGLNEKLFF,13,-,TRBJ1-4,-,TRBV30
TGTGCCAGCAGCCCGGGACAGGGCTTGAGGGAGCAGTACTTC,CASSPGQGLREQYF,14,TRBD1,TRBJ2-7,-,TRBV5-6
TGTGCCAGCAGTTACTCGCGGACTGAAGCTTTCTTT,CASSYSRTEAFF,12,-,TRBJ1-1,-,TRBV6-2/TRBV6-3
TGTGCCACTGGGCTGACACAGGGACCGCCCTACACCTTC,CATGLTQGPPYTF,13,-,TRBJ1-2,-,TRBV12-3/TRBV12-4
TGTGCCAGCAGCCAAGAGGAGTCGGGACAGGGGCTAAACACTGAAGCTTTCTTT,CASSQEESGQGLNTEAFF,18,TRBD1,TRBJ1-1,once,TRBV3-1/TRBV3-2
TGTGCCAGCACCCTAGGGCGGGACTATGGCTACACCTTC,CASTLGRDYGYTF,13,-,TRBJ1-2,-,TRBV2
TGTGCCAGCAGCAATAGCGGGGGGAGCACAGATACGCAGTATTTT,CASSNSGGSTDTQYF,15,TRBD2,TRBJ2-3,-,TRBV9
TGTGCCTGGGGGGGGCGGGAAGCTTTCTTT,CAWGGREAFF,10,-,TRBJ1-1,-,TRBV30
TGTGCCAGCAGCCTCCAGGGACAGGACAGCTCCTACGAGCAGTACTTC,CASSLQGQDSSYEQYF,16,TRBD1,TRBJ2-7,-,TRBV7-9
TGTGCCAGCATAGACACTCCTAGCAATCAGCCCCAGCATTTT,CASIDTPSNQPQHF,14,-,TRBJ1-5,-,TRBV3-1/TRBV3-2
TGTGCCAGCACTCAAGCCCTCACAGGGAGGGGCACTGAAGCTTTCTTT,CASTQALTGRGTEAFF,16,-,TRBJ1-1,-,TRBV3-1/TRBV3-2
TGTGCCAGCAGTGACGAGGCAGGGTTTTACAATGAGCAGTTCTTC,CASSDEAGFYNEQFF,15,-,TRBJ2-1,-,TRBV6-4
TGTGCCAGCAGCTTTAGCACTAGCGGGAGGGTTCGGGTCGAGTACTTC,CASSFSTSGRVRVEYF,16,TRBD2,TRBJ2-7,-,TRBV7-8
TGTGCCAGCAGTTGGATACATTGGAGTGATCAGCCCCAGCATTTT,CASSWIHWSDQPQHF,15,-,TRBJ1-5,once,TRBV2
TGTGCCAGCAGTTACGAGGGGACAGCGGTTACCTTC,CASSYEGTAVTF,12,TRBD1,TRBJ1-2,-,TRBV6-5
TGTGCCAGCAGCCAGACTAGCGGGACCTACGAGCAGTACTTC,CASSQTSGTYEQYF,14,TRBD2,TRBJ2-7,-,TRBV7-2
TGCGCCAGCAGCTTGACTAGCGGGGGCGAGACCCAGTACTTC,CASSLTSGGETQYF,14,TRBD2,TRBJ2-5,-,TRBV5-1
TGTGCCATCAGTGAGGGGTGGGGGCGCCGGGAGACCCAGTACTTC,CAISEGWGRRETQYF,15,-,TRBJ2-5,-,TRBV10-3
TGTGCCAGTAGTAAATACCGGGACTACAAAACGGCCACAGATACGCAGTATTTT,CASSKYRDYKTATDTQYF,18,TRBD2,TRBJ2-3,-,TRBV19
TGTGCCAGCAGTGCCGAACCGGGACAGGGGGTATATGGCTACACCTTC,CASSAEPGQGVYGYTF,16,TRBD1,TRBJ1-2,once,TRBV6-4
TGCGCCAGCAGCTTGGAAGGGGGAGGGACTGAAGCTTTCTTT,CASSLEGGGTEAFF,14,-,TRBJ1-1,-,TRBV5-1
TGCGCCAGCAGTCCCGACAGGGCATTCGGCGAGCAGTACTTC,CASSPDRAFGEQYF,14,TRBD1,TRBJ2-7,-,TRBV5-1
TGTGCCAGCCAACTGGGACTTCCTCAGGGCTACACCTTC,CASQLGLPQGYTF,13,-,TRBJ1-2,-,TRBV18
TGCAGCGTTTTGGGTGACCGGACAGGGAGGGTAGCTTTCTTT,CSVLGDRTGRVAFF,14,TRBD1,TRBJ1-1,once,TRBV29-1
TGTGCCAGCAGTTCCCGGGGGGGAGGAACCTACAATGAGCAGTTCTTC,CASSSRGGGTYNEQFF,16,TRBD2,TRBJ2-1,-,TRBV27
TGTGCCAGCAGCATTGTGACAGGCCCCAATAGCTACGAGCAGTACTTC,CASSIVTGPNSYEQYF,16,-,TRBJ2-7,few,TRBV7-9
TGTGCCAGCAGCCCAGGAGTCCTGGGCTACACCTTC,CASSPGVLGYTF,12,-,TRBJ1-2,once,TRBV6-2/TRBV6-3
TGTGCCAGCAGTTTCCCCCCGACTAGCGGGAGATTCGTTCAGTACTTC,CASSFPPTSGRFVQYF,16,TRBD2,TRBJ2-7,-,TRBV27
TGTGCCAGCAGTTTGGCAGGACTCCCCTACGAGCAGTACTTC,CASSLAGLPYEQYF,14,-,TRBJ2-7,-,TRBV27
TGTGCCAGCAGTGAGGGGACAGTCTCTGGAAACACCATATATTTT,CASSEGTVSGNTIYF,15,TRBD1,TRBJ1-3,-,TRBV2
TGTGCCAGCAGCCCGGGACAGGTCGGGTTCTGGACTGAAGCTTTCTTT,CASSPGQVGFWTEAFF,16,TRBD1,TRBJ1-1,-,TRBV14
TGTGCCAGCAGTTCATGGGGCCTTAGCACAGATACGCAGTATTTT,CASSSWGLSTDTQYF,15,-,TRBJ2-3,-,TRBV27
TGTGCCAGTTCCCAGACAGGGGGCTGGGTCACTGAAGCTTTCTTT,CASSQTGGWVTEAFF,15,TRBD1,TRBJ1-1,few,TRBV19
TGTGCCAGCAGCGAACCTAGCGATAATAGACTAGCGGGAGGGCCCGATACGCAGTATTTT,CASSEPSDNRLAGGPDTQYF,20,TRBD2,TRBJ2-3,-,TRBV9
TGTGCCAGCAGCCCGGGGGGCCTCTCCACAGATACGCAGTATTTT,CASSPGGLSTDTQYF,15,-,TRBJ2-3,few,TRBV7-2
TGTGCCAGTAGTACCACGGCAGGGGGCTTCCAAGAGACCCAGTACTTC,CASSTTAGGFQETQYF,16,TRBD1,TRBJ2-5,-,TRBV19
TGTGCCAGCAAGACAGGGGCGAACACCGGGGAGCTGTTTTTT,CASKTGANTGELFF,14,TRBD1,TRBJ2-2,-,TRBV2
TGTGCCAGCAGTGAATCCCGTACTAGCGGCCAAGAGACCCAGTACTTC,CASSESRTSGQETQYF,16,TRBD2,TRBJ2-5,-,TRBV25-1
TGTGCCAGCACAAGAACGAGTGATCAGCCCCAGCATTTT,CASTRTSDQPQHF,13,-,TRBJ1-5,-,TRBV7-2
TGTGCCATCAAGGGACAGGGGGCTGTCTACACCTTC,CAIKGQGAVYTF,12,TRBD1,TRBJ1-2,-,TRBV10-3
TGTGCCAGCAGTTACCCACCGGGACTAGCGGGAAGAGATGAGCAGTTCTTC,CASSYPPGLAGRDEQFF,17,TRBD2,TRBJ2-1,few,TRBV6-2/TRBV6-3
TGTGCCATCAGCGGGGATGCCTCGGGGAACACCATATATTTT,CAISGDASGNTIYF,14,-,TRBJ1-3,once,TRBV10-3
TGTGCCAGCAGTTCCGGATTTGGGAGGAACAATCAGCCCCAGCATTTT,CASSSGFGRNNQPQHF,16,-,TRBJ1-5,once,TRBV6-5
TGTGCCAGCAGCGTAGCCTCGGGGGGGACCCCAACCTACAATGAGCAGTTCTTC,CASSVASGGTPTYNEQFF,18,TRBD2,TRBJ2-1,-,TRBV9
TGTGCCAGTAGTATCAGCAGGTTGGGAAACACCATATATTTT,CASSISRLGNTIYF,14,-,TRBJ1-3,-,TRBV19
TGTGCCAGCAGCGTCAACAGGGCCCCCTACGAGCAGTACTTC,CASSVNRAPYEQYF,14,-,TRBJ2-7,once,TRBV7-2
TGTGCCACCGCACAGGGCCGGGTGGAGACCCAGTACTTC,CATAQGRVETQYF,13,-,TRBJ2-5,-,TRBV19